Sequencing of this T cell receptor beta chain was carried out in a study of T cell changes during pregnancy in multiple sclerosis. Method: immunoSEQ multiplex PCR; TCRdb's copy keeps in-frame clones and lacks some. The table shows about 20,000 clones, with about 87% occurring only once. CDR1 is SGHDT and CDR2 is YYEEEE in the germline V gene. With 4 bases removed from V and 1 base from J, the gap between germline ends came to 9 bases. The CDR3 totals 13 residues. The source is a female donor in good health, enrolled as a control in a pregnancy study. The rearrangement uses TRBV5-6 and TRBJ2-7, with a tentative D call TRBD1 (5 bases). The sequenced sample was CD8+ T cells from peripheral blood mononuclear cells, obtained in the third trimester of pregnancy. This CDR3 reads CASSVTVSYEQYF. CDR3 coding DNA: TGTGCCAGCAGCGTGACAGTTTCCTACGAGCAGTACTTC.